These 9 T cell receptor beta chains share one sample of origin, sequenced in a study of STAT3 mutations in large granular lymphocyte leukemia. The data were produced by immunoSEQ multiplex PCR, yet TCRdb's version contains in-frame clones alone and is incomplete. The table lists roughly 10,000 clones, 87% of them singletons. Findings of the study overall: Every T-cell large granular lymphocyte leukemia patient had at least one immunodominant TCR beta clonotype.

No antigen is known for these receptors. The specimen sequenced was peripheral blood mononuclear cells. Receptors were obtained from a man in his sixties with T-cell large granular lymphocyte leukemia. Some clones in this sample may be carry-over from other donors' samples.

Here the CDR3 reads CASSVEGSGGQAAQYF. CDR3 DNA: TGTGCCAGCAGCGTAGAGGGTAGCGGGGGGCAGGCGGCGCAGTATTTT. The rearrangement joins TRBV9 to TRBJ2-3, with TRBD2 matching over 10 bases. The J segment lost 10 bases and the V segment lost 0 bases, leaving 11 bases of the junction unmatched. The CDR3 is made up of 16 amino acids. Germline values: CDR1 SGDLS, CDR2 YYNGEE.

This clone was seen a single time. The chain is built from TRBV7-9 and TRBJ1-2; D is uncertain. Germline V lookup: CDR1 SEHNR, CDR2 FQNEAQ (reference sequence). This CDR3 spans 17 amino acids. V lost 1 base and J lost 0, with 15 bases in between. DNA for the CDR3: TGTGCCAGCAGCTTAGGAGGGAGGGTGGGAGCTAACTATGGCTACACCTTC. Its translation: CASSLGGRVGANYGYTF.

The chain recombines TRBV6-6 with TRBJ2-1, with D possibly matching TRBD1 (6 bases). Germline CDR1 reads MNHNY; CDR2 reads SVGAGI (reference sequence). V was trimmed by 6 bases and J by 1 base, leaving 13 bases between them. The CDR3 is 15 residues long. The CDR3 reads CASRPSGTSYNEQFF. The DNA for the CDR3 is TGTGCCAGCAGGCCGTCCGGGACATCCTACAATGAGCAGTTCTTC.

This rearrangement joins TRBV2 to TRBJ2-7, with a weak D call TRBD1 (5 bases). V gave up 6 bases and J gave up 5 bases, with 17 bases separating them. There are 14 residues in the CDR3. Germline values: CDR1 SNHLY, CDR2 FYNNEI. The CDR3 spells CASRNAGNGHEQYF. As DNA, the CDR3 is TGTGCCAGCAGAAATGCAGGGAACGGCCACGAGCAGTACTTC.

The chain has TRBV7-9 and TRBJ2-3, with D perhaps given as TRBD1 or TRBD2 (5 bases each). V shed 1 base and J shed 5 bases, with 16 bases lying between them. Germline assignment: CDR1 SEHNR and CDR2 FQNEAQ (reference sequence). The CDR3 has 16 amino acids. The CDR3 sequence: CASSLDSGTLRDTQYF. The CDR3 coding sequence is TGTGCCAGCAGCTTAGACTCCGGGACCCTTCGAGATACGCAGTATTTT.

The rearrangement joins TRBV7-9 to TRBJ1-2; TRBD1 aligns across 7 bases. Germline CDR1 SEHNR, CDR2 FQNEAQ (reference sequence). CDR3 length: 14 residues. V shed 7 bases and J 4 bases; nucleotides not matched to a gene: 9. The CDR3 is CASIPGGGFYGYTF. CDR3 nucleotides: TGTGCCAGCATCCCAGGGGGGGGGTTCTATGGCTACACCTTC.

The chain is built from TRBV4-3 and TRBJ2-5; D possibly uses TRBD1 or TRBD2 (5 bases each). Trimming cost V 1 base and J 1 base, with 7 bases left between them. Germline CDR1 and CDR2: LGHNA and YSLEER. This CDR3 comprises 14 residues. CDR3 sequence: CASSQGGSQETQYF. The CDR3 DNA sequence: TGCGCCAGCAGCCAAGGGGGGTCCCAAGAGACCCAGTACTTC.

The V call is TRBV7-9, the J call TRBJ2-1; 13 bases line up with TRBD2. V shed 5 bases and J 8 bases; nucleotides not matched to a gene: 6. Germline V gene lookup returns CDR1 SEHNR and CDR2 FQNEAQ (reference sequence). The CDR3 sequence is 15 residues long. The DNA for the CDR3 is TGTGCCAGCAGCGTTACTAGCGGGAGGGTCGATGAGCAGTTCTTC. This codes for CASSVTSGRVDEQFF.

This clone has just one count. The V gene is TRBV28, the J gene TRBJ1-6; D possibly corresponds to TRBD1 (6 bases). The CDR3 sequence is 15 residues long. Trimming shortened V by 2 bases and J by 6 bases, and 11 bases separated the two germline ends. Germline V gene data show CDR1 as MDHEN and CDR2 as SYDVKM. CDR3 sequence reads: CASSLMDSINSPLHF. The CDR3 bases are TGTGCCAGCAGTTTAATGGACAGTATTAATTCACCCCTCCACTTT.